This paragraph reports one T cell receptor beta chain. The data stem from a study of PD-1 and CTLA-4 blockade in melanoma. The method was immunoSEQ multiplex PCR; TCRdb's version includes in-frame clones alone and lacks a portion of them. The repertoire holds 31,000 or so clones, about 88% seen once, with approximately 6.4% in the top ten. The receptor was derived from a human donor with melanoma. The sequencing here drew on CD8+ T cells from peripheral blood, taken from a patient given anti-PD-1 treatment.

CDR3 sequence reads: CASRSQGVDTEAFF. DNA for the CDR3: TGTGCCAGCAGATCACAGGGGGTGGACACTGAAGCTTTCTTT. The chain is built from TRBV2 and TRBJ1-1, with TRBD1 identical over 8 bases. V was pared by 6 bases and J by 3 bases, with 6 bases of the junction left unmatched. The CDR3 covers 14 residues. The V gene's germline CDR1 is SNHLY and CDR2 FYNNEI.